These T cell receptor beta chains were read from a single sample in a study of blood T cell repertoires in COVID-19. The table came from immunoSEQ multiplex PCR; TCRdb's copy has only in-frame clones and leaves some out. The sample comprises roughly 400,000 clones, around nine tenths of which are singletons, and approximately 9.3% rests with the top ten. Sample: PBMCs or T cells enriched from blood (not recorded which). Receptor source: a woman in her forties or fifties who had recovered from COVID-19. Both conserved end residues are part of each CDR3. The D gene is left open where the match is weak. A clone size is listed for some rows: how often the clone was seen (once, few, many), or a class if it is expanded.

>TRBD2|.|TRBJ2-1|TRBV27
TGTGCCAGCAGTTTCGGGACTAGCGGCGACAATGAGCAGTTCTTC
CASSFGTSGDNEQFF
>.|.|TRBJ1-6|TRBV24-1
TGTGCTCAAAAAAGCAGGCACGGACAAAATTCACCCCTCCACTTT
CAQKSRHGQNSPLHF
>TRBD2|.|TRBJ2-3|TRBV27
TGTGCCAGCAGTTTAGGGCGGGGGACCTTCACAGATACGCAGTATTTT
CASSLGRGTFTDTQYF
>.|once|TRBJ1-4|TRBV29-1
TGCAGCGGGTCTTCTGGCACAACTAATGAAAAACTGTTTTTT
CSGSSGTTNEKLFF
>TRBD1|.|TRBJ1-2|TRBV3-1/TRBV3-2
TGTGCCAGCAGCCCGATTGACAGGGCCTATGGCTACACCTTC
CASSPIDRAYGYTF
>TRBD1|.|TRBJ1-6|TRBV5-1
TGCGCCAGCAGCTTGGCCGAGGGGGCGCGAAATTCACCCCTCCACTTT
CASSLAEGARNSPLHF
>TRBD1|.|TRBJ1-6|TRBV4-2
TGTGCCAGCAGCCAAGTGGGGACAGGGGATTCACCCCTCCACTTT
CASSQVGTGDSPLHF
>TRBD2|many|TRBJ2-2|TRBV4-2
TGTGCCAGCAGCCAAGGACTAGCAGATAACACCGGGGAGCTGTTTTTT
CASSQGLADNTGELFF
>.|once|TRBJ1-2|TRBV6-5
TGTGCCAGCAGTTACGGGGCATCTAACTATGGCTACACCTTC
CASSYGASNYGYTF
>.|.|TRBJ2-3|TRBV28
TGTGCCAGCAGTTTACCATTAGCGTACACAGATACGCAGTATTTT
CASSLPLAYTDTQYF
>TRBD1|once|TRBJ2-2|TRBV2
TGTGCCAGCAGTAGACAGGGAAACACCGGGGAGCTGTTTTTT
CASSRQGNTGELFF
>.|.|TRBJ2-6|TRBV18
TGTGCCAGCTCACCCGCTTGGGCCGGGGCCAACGTCCTGACTTTC
CASSPAWAGANVLTF
>TRBD1|few|TRBJ2-5|TRBV30
TGTGCCTGGAGTACCACAGGGGAGTCAAGGGCTCTGCGAGAGACCCAGTACTTC
CAWSTTGESRALRETQYF
>TRBD1|.|TRBJ1-1|TRBV4-3
TGCGCCAGCAGCCAAGACTGGGACAGTCTCAACACTGAAGCTTTCTTT
CASSQDWDSLNTEAFF
>.|.|TRBJ2-1|TRBV29-1
TGCAGCGTTGATGGAGGCGGAAGCAACAATGAGCAGTTCTTC
CSVDGGGSNNEQFF
>TRBD1|.|TRBJ1-1|TRBV5-1
TGCGCCAGCAGCTTGTGGGGACAGGTGGCTTTCTTT
CASSLWGQVAFF
>.|once|TRBJ1-6|TRBV5-1
TGCGCCAGCAGCGTTAATAATTCACCCCTCCACTTT
CASSVNNSPLHF
>.|once|TRBJ1-4|TRBV14
TGTGCCAGCAGCCAAGATCGAGCCCTGCGCTCTAATGAAAAACTGTTTTTT
CASSQDRALRSNEKLFF
>TRBD1|once|TRBJ2-5|TRBV7-8
TGTGCCAGCAGCTCGACAGGGCCCAGATTAGAGACCCAGTACTTC
CASSSTGPRLETQYF
>.|.|TRBJ1-1|TRBV30
TGTGCCTGGAGTGTACGTCTCGGGGAAACTGAAGCTTTCTTT
CAWSVRLGETEAFF
>TRBD1|.|TRBJ2-2|TRBV7-6
TGTGCCAGCAGCTTAGCCGGGACAGATTACGGGGAGCTGTTTTTT
CASSLAGTDYGELFF
>TRBD1|.|TRBJ2-7|TRBV4-2
TGTGCCAGCAGCCAAGACGCCCCCAAAAAGGGACGACGGGACAGCGCATCTACGAAGCAGTACTTC
CASSQDAPKKGRRDSASTKQYF
>TRBD2|.|TRBJ2-5|TRBV10-2
TGCGCCAGCAGTGAGAGGCTAGCGGGGGGCGAGACCCAGTACTTC
CASSERLAGGETQYF
>TRBD1|.|TRBJ1-1|TRBV25-1
TGTGCCAGCAGTGAGCCGGGACAGGGCTACACTGAAGCTTTCTTT
CASSEPGQGYTEAFF
>.|.|TRBJ2-7|TRBV27
TGTGCCAGCAGTCTGGGCCCGGCCTACGAGCAGTACTTC
CASSLGPAYEQYF
>.|.|TRBJ1-1|TRBV6-5
TGTGCCAGCACCCGACAGGCAGCTGAAGCTTTCTTT
CASTRQAAEAFF
>.|.|TRBJ2-5|TRBV7-6
TGTGCCAGCAGCCCGACCGGGGAATGGGAGACCCAGTACTTC
CASSPTGEWETQYF
>.|once|TRBJ2-3|TRBV7-2
TGTGCCAGCAGCAGTAGCGAATCGTACACAGATACGCAGTATTTT
CASSSSESYTDTQYF
>.|.|TRBJ2-7|TRBV6-5
TGTGCCAGCAGTTACTCCGGGAATCCCCACTACGAGCAGTACTTC
CASSYSGNPHYEQYF
>TRBD2|.|TRBJ2-3|TRBV7-3
TGTGCCAGCAGCTTAACGAAGCGGGGGGGAGATACGCAGTATTTT
CASSLTKRGGDTQYF
>.|.|TRBJ2-5|TRBV2
TGTGCCAGCAGTGGAGGGGCCCCGGGGGGCCAGGGGACCCAGTACTTC
CASSGGAPGGQGTQYF
>.|.|TRBJ2-7|TRBV20-1
TGCAGTGCTAGTTCAGGGTTATTAGGCGAGCAGTACTTC
CSASSGLLGEQYF
>.|.|TRBJ1-2|TRBV12-2
TGTGCAAGTCGCCCCAAGGGGGGGAGTATTAGCTATGGCTACACCTTC
CASRPKGGSISYGYTF
>.|.|TRBJ1-1|TRBV4-1
TGCGCCAGCAGGGGGGAGGGCGGGACTGAAGCTTTCTTT
CASRGEGGTEAFF
>.|.|TRBJ1-2|TRBV3-1/TRBV3-2
TGTGCCAGCAGCCAAGGACCGGGGGGACATCTTCCCAACTATGGCTACACCTTC
CASSQGPGGHLPNYGYTF
>.|.|TRBJ1-1|TRBV9
TGTGCCAGCAGCGTAGTCGGGGGAGGGAACACTGAAGCTTTCTTT
CASSVVGGGNTEAFF
>TRBD1|.|TRBJ1-4|TRBV30
TGTGCCGGAGCTTACAGGGGGCGTGAAAAACTGTTTTTT
CAGAYRGREKLFF
>.|.|TRBJ1-1|TRBV6-2/TRBV6-3
TGTGCCAGCAGCCCCGGGAACACTGAAGCTTTCTTT
CASSPGNTEAFF
>TRBD1|.|TRBJ1-1|TRBV6-5
TGTGCCAGCAGTTCCGGGGACAGGGGGGGCACTGAAGCTTTCTTT
CASSSGDRGGTEAFF
>.|.|TRBJ1-2|TRBV9
TGTGCCAGCAGCCTGGGGGCTGGTGGCTACACCTTC
CASSLGAGGYTF
>TRBD1|.|TRBJ1-2|TRBV4-2
TGTGCCAGCAGCCAACCGACAGGGGGTGGTGGCTACACCTTC
CASSQPTGGGGYTF
>.|.|TRBJ2-3|TRBV4-2
TGTGCCAGCAGGAAAACCGGGTCCACCATCCCGTATTTT
CASRKTGSTIPYF
>TRBD1|.|TRBJ2-3|TRBV19
TGTGCCAGTAGTATTGCAGGGGGCCTCCCGTTAATGGCAGATACGCAGTATTTT
CASSIAGGLPLMADTQYF
>.|.|TRBJ1-1|TRBV11-1
TGTGCCAGCAGTTCTAACAGGGTTTCTGAAGCTTTCTTT
CASSSNRVSEAFF
>TRBD1|once|TRBJ2-2|TRBV27
TGTGCCAGCAGTCTTTGGGGGACAGTGAACACCGGGGAGCTGTTTTTT
CASSLWGTVNTGELFF
>.|.|TRBJ2-7|TRBV3-1/TRBV3-2
TGTGCCAGCAGCCTCTCCGGGGGCTCCTACGAGCAGTACTTC
CASSLSGGSYEQYF
>TRBD1|few|TRBJ1-2|TRBV19
TGTGCCAGTAGTGCTTCCGGGACAGTCAGGACTGGCTACACCTTC
CASSASGTVRTGYTF
>TRBD1|.|TRBJ1-2|TRBV24-1
TGTGCCACCAGCGAGGGGACAGCCTATGGCTACACCTTC
CATSEGTAYGYTF